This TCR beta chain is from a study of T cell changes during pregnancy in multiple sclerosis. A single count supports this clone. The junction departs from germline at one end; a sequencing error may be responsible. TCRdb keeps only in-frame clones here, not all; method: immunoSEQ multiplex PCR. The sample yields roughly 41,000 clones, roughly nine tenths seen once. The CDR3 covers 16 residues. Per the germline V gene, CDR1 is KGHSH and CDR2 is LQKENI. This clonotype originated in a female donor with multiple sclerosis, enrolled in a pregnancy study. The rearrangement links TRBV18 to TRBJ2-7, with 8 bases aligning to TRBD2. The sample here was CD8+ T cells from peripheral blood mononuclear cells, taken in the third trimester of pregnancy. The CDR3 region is CASAPGRSGRAGEQYF. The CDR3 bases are TGTGCCAGCGCACCAGGCCGGTCCGGGAGGGCCGGCGAGCAGTACTTC.